This T cell receptor (beta chain) was sequenced during a study of T cell repertoires in cytomegalovirus infection. TCRdb called the reads again in MiXCR, with one record for every CDR3 protein. The data show 250,000 or so distinct CDR3 sequences, over 15% seen once. This clonotype was picked up a small number of times. Its antigen is currently unknown. Study-level results: Within the response measured ex vivo, HLA-C-restricted CMV-specific TCR beta clonotypes were dominant.

The germline V gene has CDR1 SGHKS and CDR2 YYEKEE (reference sequence). This CDR3 contains 16 residues. Trimming removed 1 base from V and 8 bases from J, with 19 bases in between. The clonotype comes from a human donor in good health (CMV status not recorded). Some clones in this sample may be carry-over from other donors' samples. Sequencing was done on a sample of CD8+ T cells from PBMCs. The V and J genes are TRBV5-5 and TRBJ2-1; a possible D gene is TRBD1 (6 bases). In nucleotides, the CDR3 is TGTGCCAGCAGCTTGAACGGACAGCAGTCCGGCGATGAGCAGTTCTTC. Translating gives CASSLNGQQSGDEQFF. Full variable domain (outside the CDR3, taken from reference TRBV5-5 and TRBJ2-1): DAGVTQSPTHLIKTRGQQVTLRCSPISGHKSVSWYQQVLGQGPQFIFQYYEKEERGRGNFPDRFSARQFPNYSSELNVNALLLGDSALYLCASSLNGQQSGDEQFFGPGTRLTVL.